The 14 T cell receptor beta chains in this list originate from one sample, sequenced in a study of blood T cells in healthy people across ages. A second PCR of 7 to 11 cycles used a sample-barcoded 5' primer and a J-beta primer mix. TCRdb recomputed calls from the 5' RACE reads with MiXCR, one row per CDR3 protein. Of some 900,000 distinct CDR3 sequences in the sample, 45% to 50% were seen once. Input material: blood. The source is a man under 40 in good health.

The chain couples TRBV5-1 to TRBJ2-5, with 7 bases matching TRBD1. Trimming cost V 6 bases and J 0 bases; bases outside gene matches: 5. The CDR3 length is 14 residues. Germline-derived CDR1 and CDR2 are SGHRS and YFSETQ. CDR3 in amino acids: CASNEGQNQETQYF. Here the CDR3 DNA reads TGCGCCAGCAACGAGGGACAGAACCAAGAGACCCAGTACTTC.

DNA of the CDR3: TGTGCCATCAGTGGGCTTGCGGGGGGGCGTGAGCAGTTCTTC. Protein sequence: CAISGLAGGREQFF. V gene TRBV10-3 combines with J gene TRBJ2-1, with 9 bases identical to TRBD2. The V gene end was trimmed by 4 bases and the J gene end by 9 bases; junction bases not matched to a gene: 7. The length of the CDR3 is 14 residues. CDR1 ENHRY and CDR2 SYGVKD come from the germline V gene.

This sequence joins TRBV5-1 and TRBJ2-1; 7 bases are shared with TRBD1. CDR1 and CDR2 from the germline V gene are SGHRS and YFSETQ. The CDR3 totals 15 residues. V gave up 5 bases and J gave up 5 bases; unmatched junction bases: 10. DNA of the CDR3: TGCGCCAGCAGTCGTACAGGGGTTGGGGACAATGAGCAGTTCTTC. Its translation is CASSRTGVGDNEQFF.

CDR3 sequence: CASSAQDLHEQYF. Here the CDR3 DNA reads TGTGCCAGCAGTGCGCAGGATCTCCACGAGCAGTACTTC. The chain combines TRBV25-1 with TRBJ2-7; no firm D call. Germline loops: CDR1 MGHDK, CDR2 SYGVNS. V lost 4 bases and J lost 5, with 12 bases in between. CDR3 length: 13 amino acids.

This clonotype was seen a few times. This chain's CDR3 is CASSQIQDPTNEKLFF. DNA for the CDR3: TGCGCCAGCAGCCAAATACAGGATCCAACTAATGAAAAACTGTTTTTT. The chain carries TRBV4-1 and TRBJ1-4; maybe TRBD1 (5 bases). Trimming removed 2 bases at V and 0 bases at J, with 10 bases between. From germline, CDR1 is MGHRA and CDR2 YSYEKL. CDR3 length: 16 residues.

There are a few counts of this clonotype. This chain links TRBV5-1 with TRBJ1-1, with TRBD1 identical over 9 bases. From germline, CDR1 is SGHRS and CDR2 YFSETQ. The CDR3 is 15 residues long. Trimming cost V 7 bases and J 0 bases; bases outside gene matches: 7. The CDR3 DNA reads TGCGCCAGCGGCGCCACAGGGGGCTTGAACACTGAAGCTTTCTTT. Its protein product is CASGATGGLNTEAFF.

This chain joins TRBV20-1 and TRBJ2-1, with 9 bases lining up with TRBD2. Germline trimming cut 0 bases from V and 6 bases from J; bases unmatched to any gene: 9. This CDR3 has 16 residues. In germline, CDR1 is DFQATT, CDR2 SNEGSKA (reference sequence). The CDR3 sequence is CSARDPASGDVNEQFF. For the CDR3, the DNA is TGCAGTGCTAGAGATCCCGCTAGCGGGGATGTCAATGAGCAGTTCTTC.

The chain recombines TRBV12-3 or TRBV12-4 with TRBJ1-6, with TRBD1 identical over 10 bases. CDR3 size: 14 residues. The junction had 6 bases not matched to a gene; V was cut back by 5 bases and J by 11 bases. The CDR3 protein is CASSRTGGLAPLHF. As DNA, the CDR3 is TGTGCCAGCAGTCGGACAGGGGGATTAGCACCCCTCCACTTT.

This chain connects TRBV9 to TRBJ2-1; TRBD1 aligns across 7 bases. J lost 10 bases, V lost 3 bases, and 4 bases had no gene match. The CDR3 spans 12 residues. From germline, CDR1 is SGDLS and CDR2 YYNGEE. CDR3 in amino acids: CASSEGAREQFF. CDR3 nucleotide sequence: TGTGCCAGCAGCGAGGGGGCAAGGGAGCAGTTCTTC.

The CDR3 is CASSSQGPMLGGYTF. CDR3 nucleotide sequence: TGCGCCAGCAGCTCACAGGGGCCAATGCTTGGTGGCTACACCTTC. The chain joins TRBV4-3 to TRBJ1-2, with 7 bases identical to TRBD1. The germline CDR1 and CDR2 sequences are LGHNA and YSLEER. The CDR3 has 15 amino acids. After removal of 5 bases from V and 7 bases from J, the junction contained 13 bases not matched to a gene.

This chain joins TRBV11-2 and TRBJ2-3; 8 positions match TRBD2. After removal of 5 bases from V and 6 bases from J, the junction contained 13 bases not matched to a gene. Germline V gene lookup returns CDR1 SGHAT and CDR2 FQNNGV. The CDR3 consists of 16 residues. CDR3 DNA: TGTGCCAGCAGCACCCCCCGGGGGGGTATCATCGATACGCAGTATTTT. Translating gives CASSTPRGGIIDTQYF.

This clonotype was observed a few times. The V and J genes are TRBV2 and TRBJ2-3; no firm D call. Germline loops: CDR1 SNHLY, CDR2 FYNNEI. V was clipped by 6 bases and J by 1 base, with 14 bases between them. The CDR3 is made up of 15 amino acids. CDR3 nucleotides: TGTGCCAGCAGCTCCGGTGCAGGCCGCACAGATACGCAGTATTTT. This translates into CASSSGAGRTDTQYF.

A remark on this clonotype: A junction end diverges from the germline sequence, so it may reflect a read error. The CDR3 DNA follows: TGCAGCGTTGCGGGGTTTACCTACAATGAGCAGTACTTT. Translated, it gives CSVAGFTYNEQYF. This rearrangement joins TRBV29-1 to TRBJ2-7, with D possibly TRBD2 on 5 matching bases. From germline, CDR1 is SQVTM and CDR2 ANQGSEA. The length of the CDR3 is 13 residues.

There are a few counts of this clonotype. The chain carries TRBV5-1 and TRBJ2-1; 13 nucleotides line up with TRBD2. V gave up 4 bases and J gave up 4 bases; unmatched junction bases: 8. CDR1 is SGHRS and CDR2 is YFSETQ in the germline V gene. The length of the CDR3 is 17 residues. The CDR3 loop reads CASSNGGLAGVYNEQFF. CDR3 bases: TGCGCCAGCAGCAACGGCGGACTAGCGGGGGTGTACAATGAGCAGTTCTTC. Complete variable domain (other parts from reference TRBV5-1 and TRBJ2-1): KAGVTQTPRYLIKTRGQQVTLSCSPISGHRSVSWYQQTPGQGLQFLFEYFSETQRNKGNFPGRFSGRQFSNSRSEMNVSTLELGDSALYLCASSNGGLAGVYNEQFFGPGTRLTVL.